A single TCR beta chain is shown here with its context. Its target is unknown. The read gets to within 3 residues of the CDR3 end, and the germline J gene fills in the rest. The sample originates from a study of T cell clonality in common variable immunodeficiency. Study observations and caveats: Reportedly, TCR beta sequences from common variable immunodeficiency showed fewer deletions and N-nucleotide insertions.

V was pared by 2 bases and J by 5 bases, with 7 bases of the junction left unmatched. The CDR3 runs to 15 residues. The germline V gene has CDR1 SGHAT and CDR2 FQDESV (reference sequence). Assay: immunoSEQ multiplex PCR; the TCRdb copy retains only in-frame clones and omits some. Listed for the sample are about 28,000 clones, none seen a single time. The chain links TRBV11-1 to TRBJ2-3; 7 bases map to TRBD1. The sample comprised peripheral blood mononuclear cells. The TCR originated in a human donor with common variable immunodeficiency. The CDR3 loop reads CASSLLGTEGDTQYF. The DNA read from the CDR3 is TGTGCCAGCAGCTTATTGGGGACAGAAGGAGATACG.